The sequence of this T cell receptor (beta chain) was determined in a study of blood T cell repertoires in COVID-19. For this clone: This sample also contains other DNA sequences that code for the same CDR3.

The table came from immunoSEQ multiplex PCR; TCRdb's copy has only in-frame clones and leaves some out. Of fewer than 350,000 clones in the sample, approximately 87% were seen once. J gave up 5 bases and V 5 bases, and 4 bases lay outside the gene matches. The germline gives CDR1 SEHNR, CDR2 FQNEAQ (reference sequence). The CDR3 consists of 14 residues. The sequenced material came from peripheral blood. The sequence derives from a woman between 45 and 65 years old who had recovered from COVID-19. This chain uses TRBV7-9 with TRBJ1-4; 8 positions agree with TRBD1. CDR3 DNA sequence: TGTGCCAGCAGCCTTGGACAGGGCAATGAAAAACTGTTTTTT. Protein: CASSLGQGNEKLFF.